The 25 T cell receptor beta chains given below trace back to one sample, sequenced in a study of human T cells and chemical hapten exposure. The time point: patch test 3, about 24 weeks after DPC sensitization. Treatment described: therapeutic diphenylcyclopropenone sensitization with weekly scalp DPC. TCRdb re-analysed the RACE reads in MiXCR, keeping a single row per CDR3 protein. The repertoire consists of roughly 200,000 distinct CDR3 sequences, with about 25% occurring once and the leading ten covering 2% to 2.5%. Sample: whole blood, taken in connection with sensitization to the hapten diphenylcyclopropenone (DPC). The receptors were sampled from a woman between 40 and 50 years old with alopecia areata. Some clones in this sample may be carry-over from other donors' samples.

This rearrangement joins TRBV28 to TRBJ1-2, with a possible D match to TRBD1 (5 bases). Germline V CDR1 and CDR2: MDHEN, SYDVKM. This CDR3 has 14 residues. Trimming shortened V by 3 bases and J by 5 bases, and 13 bases separated the two germline ends. The chain's CDR3 is CASSLETARYGYTF. CDR3 nucleotide sequence: TGTGCCAGCAGTTTGGAGACAGCGCGTTATGGCTACACCTTC.

The chain is built from TRBV4-1 and TRBJ2-7; TRBD1 aligns across 8 bases. The V segment lost 5 bases and the J segment 1 base; nucleotides outside the gene matches: 13. This CDR3 comprises 17 residues. Looked up from germline, CDR1 is MGHRA and CDR2 is YSYEKL. CDR3: CASSTPSRTGKSYEQYF. In DNA, the CDR3 is TGCGCCAGCAGCACACCCTCGAGGACAGGGAAATCCTACGAGCAGTACTTC.

The chain recombines TRBV25-1 with TRBJ2-7; no firm D call. CDR1 MGHDK and CDR2 SYGVNS come from the germline V gene. The V and J ends lost 7 bases and 4 bases respectively, with 14 bases between them. CDR3 length: 13 amino acids. Written as DNA, the CDR3 is TGTGCCAGCACCGAACACGGACGGTACGAGCAGTACTTC. This sequence encodes CASTEHGRYEQYF.

The rearrangement joins TRBV6-2 or TRBV6-3 to TRBJ1-2, with a weak D call TRBD1 (6 bases). Germline CDR1 MNHEY, CDR2 SVGEGT. With 2 bases removed from V and 8 bases from J, the gap between germline ends came to 12 bases. This CDR3 is 13 amino acids long. The CDR3 nucleotides read TGTGCCAGCAGTTACGGACAGTCAAGCGGCTACACCTTC. Protein sequence: CASSYGQSSGYTF.

This clonotype was detected a few times. The chain links TRBV6-1 to TRBJ1-3; D is possibly TRBD1 (5 bases). The CDR3 runs to 14 residues. The V and J ends lost 6 bases and 4 bases respectively, with 13 bases between them. The germline gives CDR1 MNHNS, CDR2 SASEGT. CDR3 DNA: TGTGCCAGCAGGGGAACGGGGCTCGGAAACACCATATATTTT. It is translated as CASRGTGLGNTIYF.

This chain connects TRBV7-2 to TRBJ1-1, with D maybe TRBD1 (5 bases). Trimming took 5 bases from V and 7 from J, leaving 23 bases between them. The V gene's germline CDR1 is SGHTA and CDR2 FQGNSA. There are 16 residues in the CDR3. CDR3 bases: TGTGCCAGCAGCCCTCAGAACAGAGGGGTAACAGGTGAAGCTTTCTTT. Encoded protein: CASSPQNRGVTGEAFF.

This clonotype came up a few times. The V and J genes are TRBV6-2 or TRBV6-3 and TRBJ2-2, with D unclear. CDR1 and CDR2 (germline): MNHEY, SVGEGT. The ends were cut back, 6 bases at V and 2 bases at J, with 4 bases in the middle. CDR3 length: 12 amino acids. The CDR3 DNA follows: TGTGCCAGCAGATTTAACACCGGGGAGCTGTTTTTT. The encoded protein is CASRFNTGELFF.

This clonotype turned up a few times. A much more abundant neighbour one base away suggests this may be a read error. The rearrangement uses TRBV7-8 and TRBJ2-3; TRBD2 might be the D (5 bases). This CDR3 has 12 residues. The germline V gene has CDR1 SGHVS and CDR2 FQNEAQ. Trimming stripped 3 bases from V and 4 bases from J, with 5 bases between. The CDR3 nucleotides read TGTGCCAGCAGCTTTAGCGCAGATACGCAGTATTTT. It encodes CASSFSADTQYF.

This clonotype has a handful of counts. The V and J genes are TRBV24-1 and TRBJ2-7, with D perhaps being TRBD1 or TRBD2 (5 bases each). The length of the CDR3 is 14 residues. CDR1 KGHDR and CDR2 SFDVKD come from the germline V gene. V was trimmed by 4 bases and J by 7 bases, leaving 16 bases between them. The CDR3 loop is CATSERGPSLEQYF. Here the CDR3 DNA reads TGTGCCACCAGTGAACGGGGACCCTCTTTAGAGCAGTACTTC.

This clonotype was counted between two and nine times. The rearrangement joins TRBV5-1 to TRBJ1-1; D gene unclear. This CDR3 has 14 residues. Trimming stripped 4 bases from V and 5 bases from J, with 15 bases between. CDR1 is SGHRS, CDR2 YFSETQ, per germline. CDR3 residues: CASSTGTRGTEAFF. CDR3 DNA: TGCGCCAGCAGCACCGGAACCCGTGGAACTGAAGCTTTCTTT.

This clonotype was seen only a few times. The J gene is TRBJ2-7, the V gene TRBV20-1, with D possibly being TRBD1 (5 bases). The germline V gene has CDR1 DFQATT and CDR2 SNEGSKA (reference sequence). CDR3 length: 13 residues. V was pared by 3 bases and J by 0 bases, with 9 bases between. As DNA, the CDR3 is TGCAGTGCTAGTCAACAGGCCTCCTACGAGCAGTACTTC. Translated, it gives CSASQQASYEQYF.

Note on this clonotype: The junction shows a germline mismatch at one end, possibly a read error. The chain recombines TRBV20-1 with TRBJ2-3, with 7 bases lining up with TRBD2. Germline loops: CDR1 DFQATT, CDR2 SNEGSKA (reference sequence). The CDR3 totals 14 residues. The CDR3 coding sequence is TGCAGTGCAAGAGCGGGGACCGGAACAGATACGCAGTATTTT. This translates into CSARAGTGTDTQYF.

This clonotype was counted at least ten times. This chain connects TRBV20-1 to TRBJ2-2; TRBD2 matches 12 bases. This CDR3 region has 17 residues. The J segment lost 2 bases and the V segment lost 6 bases, leaving 10 bases of the junction unmatched. CDR1 is DFQATT, CDR2 SNEGSKA, per germline (reference sequence). In DNA form, the CDR3 reads TGCAGTGCGCGTCGGACTAGCGGGATCGCTAACACCGGGGAGCTGTTTTTT. Its protein product is CSARRTSGIANTGELFF.

This clonotype has more than one count but fewer than ten. The chain employs TRBV7-3 and TRBJ2-5, with TRBD2 matching over 9 bases. V shed 4 bases and J 5 bases; nucleotides not matched to a gene: 5. Looked up from germline, CDR1 is SGHTA and CDR2 is FQGTGA. The CDR3 covers 14 residues. This chain's CDR3 is CASSSGTSSETQYF. The CDR3 DNA reads TGTGCCAGCAGCTCAGGGACTAGCAGCGAGACCCAGTACTTC.

This clonotype came up a few times. The J gene is TRBJ2-1, the V gene TRBV20-1; TRBD2 might be the D (6 bases). Germline CDR1 DFQATT, CDR2 SNEGSKA (reference sequence). The CDR3 spans 14 residues. V dropped 5 bases and J dropped 0 bases, with 11 bases sitting between them. The CDR3 reads CSARELSSYNEQFF. CDR3 DNA sequence: TGCAGTGCTCGGGAGTTGAGCTCCTACAATGAGCAGTTCTTC.

This chain links TRBV18 with TRBJ2-1, with 8 positions matching TRBD2. The V segment lost 3 bases and the J segment 6 bases; nucleotides outside the gene matches: 10. CDR1 KGHSH and CDR2 LQKENI come from the germline V gene. The CDR3 runs to 16 residues. CDR3: CASSPQFAGGTNEQFF. In DNA, the CDR3 is TGTGCCAGCTCACCTCAATTTGCGGGAGGTACCAATGAGCAGTTCTTC.

The rearrangement links TRBV6-6 to TRBJ1-1; D is uncertain. This CDR3 is built from 12 residues. The germline gives CDR1 MNHNY, CDR2 SVGAGI (reference sequence). The V end was cut by 6 bases, the J end by 4 bases, with 9 bases between. CDR3 loop: CASRQQATEAFF. DNA of the CDR3: TGTGCCAGCAGACAGCAAGCCACTGAAGCTTTCTTT.

This chain joins TRBV20-1 and TRBJ2-7, with 8 bases lining up with TRBD2. Germline-derived CDR1 and CDR2 are DFQATT and SNEGSKA (reference sequence). J was trimmed by 9 bases and V by 0 bases; bases with no gene match: 19. CDR3 length: 17 amino acids. The CDR3 protein is CSARDSGRDSGNYRQYF. The CDR3 DNA sequence: TGCAGTGCTAGAGATAGCGGGCGTGATAGCGGGAACTATCGGCAGTACTTC.

In this sample, this clonotype turned up a few times. The V gene is TRBV7-2, the J gene TRBJ2-7; 7 positions agree with TRBD2. The V gene's germline CDR1 is SGHTA and CDR2 FQGNSA. The CDR3 extends over 14 amino acids. V shed 5 bases, J shed 3 bases, and the junction held 7 bases outside the gene matches. The CDR3 DNA reads as TGTGCCAGCAGCCCAGCGGGGAGGGGCTACGAGCAGTACTTC. This sequence encodes CASSPAGRGYEQYF.

In this sample, this clonotype turned up many times. The V and J genes are TRBV7-2 and TRBJ1-5, with D unresolved. Germline CDR1 is SGHTA and CDR2 is FQGNSA. The V end was cut by 5 bases, the J end by 3 bases, with 11 bases between. This CDR3 has 14 residues. DNA of the CDR3: TGTGCCAGCAGCCAAGACGGGATCAATCAGCCCCAGCATTTT. Amino acid sequence: CASSQDGINQPQHF.

As DNA, the CDR3 is TGCGCCAGCAGCACTGGGACAGGGGGGGCCAAAAACATTCAGTACTTC. Amino acids: CASSTGTGGAKNIQYF. The chain combines TRBV5-1 with TRBJ2-4; the match to TRBD1 covers 11 bases. With 4 bases clipped from V and 1 base from J, the junction kept 4 bases outside the gene matches. CDR3 length: 16 amino acids. Germline V lookup: CDR1 SGHRS, CDR2 YFSETQ.

The genes are TRBV10-3 and TRBJ2-2, with 9 bases identical to TRBD2. The V segment lost 10 bases and the J segment 5 bases; nucleotides outside the gene matches: 8. This CDR3 contains 14 residues. Germline CDR1 ENHRY, CDR2 SYGVKD. The CDR3 DNA sequence: TGTGCCACCAGACTAGCGGAGGCGACCGGGGAGCTGTTTTTT. Translation gives CATRLAEATGELFF.

This clonotype was seen more than once but under ten times. This sequence joins TRBV29-1 and TRBJ2-7; D might be TRBD1 or TRBD2, each matching 5 bases. Germline CDR1 and CDR2: SQVTM and ANQGSEA. The CDR3 is made up of 13 amino acids. The germline V and J ends were trimmed by 8 bases and 5 bases, with 19 bases remaining between them. The CDR3 sequence: CSTGTSQWDEQYF. The DNA of the CDR3 is TGCAGCACTGGGACCTCTCAGTGGGACGAGCAGTACTTC.

The J gene is TRBJ2-3, the V gene TRBV7-2; D gene unclear. Germline loops: CDR1 SGHTA, CDR2 FQGNSA. V gave up 4 bases and J gave up 5 bases, with 7 bases separating them. This CDR3 region has 12 residues. The CDR3 here is CASSSQRDTQYF. The CDR3 DNA reads TGTGCCAGCAGCTCCCAAAGAGATACGCAGTATTTT.

V gene TRBV6-6 combines with J gene TRBJ1-6; D may be TRBD1 (6 bases). CDR1 is MNHNY and CDR2 is SVGAGI in the germline V gene (reference sequence). The CDR3 sequence is 15 residues long. Trimming pared 4 bases from V and 7 bases from J, leaving 14 bases between. CDR3 sequence: CASSSNRERNSPLHF. In DNA form, the CDR3 reads TGTGCCAGCAGTTCGAACAGGGAGCGAAATTCACCCCTCCACTTT.